This TCR beta chain was identified in a study of blood T cell repertoires in COVID-19 (dated by TCRdb to about 2020). Some background on the complete study: Collaborator samples came from the United States, Italy and Spain and covered acute and convalescent phases of COVID-19. The material from the prospective study consisted of cDNA or gDNA derived from T cells, B-cell-depleted T cells, or PBMCs. The dataset comprised deeply sampled blood TCRbeta repertoires from subjects exposed to, actively infected with, or recovered from COVID-19. The repertoires were released in a freely available public database intended as a resource for research on the immune response to SARS-CoV-2. Samples came from the ongoing ImmuneRACE study (first 160 participants) plus 1,254 subjects from 6 global collaborators. A de-identified subject ID, COVID-19 status, age in years and sex were almost always included in the sample metadata. HLA class I and class II types, where available, came from metadata supplied by the sample provider rather than from assay-based typing. Overall study outcomes, separate from this receptor: How much clinical and demographic metadata was included differed by source and by participant, and the metadata was provided uncurated.

TCRbeta CDR3 regions were amplified from genomic DNA by means of the immunoSEQ Assay, a bias-controlled multiplex PCR. The authors' pipeline ran thus. The number of nucleated cells in each sample was estimated from the amplification of reference gene primers within the assay. To quantify the absolute abundance of each unique TCRbeta CDR3 rearrangement, sequence reads were collapsed and filtered. Productive Simpson clonality was computed per sample as the square root of Simpson's diversity index over productive rearrangements. Imported from immuneACCESS, the table was reduced by TCRdb to in-frame sequences with V and J called. These copies leave out some clones; in studies compared against another copy, an unresolved V gene accounts for under half, and the cause of the remainder is not known. V, J and clone size derive from that table, while D and trimming were established from the DNA sequence. The sample table lists about 120,000 clones, around 87% of them with a count of one. The top ten hold 25% to 30% of the sample.

Concerning this clone itself: This clone's antigen is unknown. No clone much larger than this one lies a single base away; base qualities are absent.

CDR1 and CDR2 are drawn from the germline V gene: SNHLY, FYNNEI. Trimming accounts for 6 bases at V and 0 bases at J, while the number of junction bases matched to no gene is 9. There are 16 amino acids in the CDR3, from cysteine to phenylalanine inclusive. Only the CDR3 part of the read is kept: 48 bases, read in frame from the first base. Whole blood was collected in K2EDTA tubes by collaborating institutions according to the institutions' own protocols. Collaborator samples were shipped for TCRbeta analysis as frozen whole blood, isolated PBMCs, or DNA extracted from either sample type. This receptor chain uses TRBV2 and TRBJ1-1; TRBD1 aligns with 8 central bases. The sequence was obtained from a woman in her 70s with acute or convalescent COVID-19. The sequenced material came from peripheral blood. The CDR3 is CASSGGQGNMNTEAFF. The nucleotides read TGTGCCAGCAGCGGCGGACAGGGAAACATGAACACTGAAGCTTTCTTT.